The T cell receptor (beta chain) under discussion was sequenced for a study of PD-L1 blockade in urothelial cancer. Overall study: The number of prior chemotherapy regimens per patient was 0 to 3.

Comments on this clone: No antigen is known for it.

Study findings and constraints: Blood TCR clonality below the median before treatment was a predictor of better survival.

Generated by immunoSEQ multiplex PCR, the TCRdb table keeps only in-frame clones and is missing some. Found here are around 50,000 clones, approximately 85% of them singletons; the top ten hold 1.5% to 2%. Specified time point: pretreatment peripheral blood. Between 1 and 8 samples, pretreatment and on-treatment, were given by each patient. This TCR came from a man aged 50-60 years with urothelial cancer. Specimen: PBMCs, collected around atezolizumab (anti-PD-L1) treatment.

The DNA of the CDR3 is TGCGCCAGCAGTGAGTTTAGGACAGTGAACACCGGGGAGCTGTTTTTT. This gives the protein CASSEFRTVNTGELFF. This chain uses TRBV10-2 with TRBJ2-2, with a possible D match to TRBD1 (6 bases). The CDR3 has 16 amino acids. V dropped 1 base and J dropped 1 base, with 10 bases sitting between them. The germline gives CDR1 WSHSY, CDR2 SAAADI.